This T cell receptor beta chain was sequenced in a study of shared clonotypes between healthy human individuals. The assay was carried out at the deep level. Profiled with immunoSEQ multiplex PCR; TCRdb holds only in-frame clones, not every one. The sample has 600,000 to 750,000 clones, 72% seen once; the top ten hold under 2%. This clone has a handful of counts. This CDR3 comprises 15 residues. Germline values: CDR1 SGHAT, CDR2 FQNNGV. V was pared by 8 bases and J by 0 bases, with 9 bases of the junction left unmatched. The material sequenced was memory CD4+ T cells sorted from blood. The subset: CD45RA-negative fraction. The origin of this receptor is a woman aged 25 to 45 in good health. The chain is built from TRBV11-2 and TRBJ1-1; 7 bases are shared with TRBD1. DNA for the CDR3: TGTGCCAGCGTCCCAGGGACAGCCATGAACACTGAAGCTTTCTTT. Its protein product is CASVPGTAMNTEAFF.